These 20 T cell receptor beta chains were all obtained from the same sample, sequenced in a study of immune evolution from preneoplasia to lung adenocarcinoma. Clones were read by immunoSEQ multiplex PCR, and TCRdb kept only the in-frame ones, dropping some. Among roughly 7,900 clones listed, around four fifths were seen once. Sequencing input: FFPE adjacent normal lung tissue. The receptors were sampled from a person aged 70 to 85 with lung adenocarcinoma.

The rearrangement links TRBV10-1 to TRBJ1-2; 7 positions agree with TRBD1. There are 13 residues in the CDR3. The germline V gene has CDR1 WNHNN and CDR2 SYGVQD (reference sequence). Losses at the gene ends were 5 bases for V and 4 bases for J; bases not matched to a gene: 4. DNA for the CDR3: TGCGCCAGCAGTCAGACAGGGTCCTATGGCTACACCTTC. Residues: CASSQTGSYGYTF.

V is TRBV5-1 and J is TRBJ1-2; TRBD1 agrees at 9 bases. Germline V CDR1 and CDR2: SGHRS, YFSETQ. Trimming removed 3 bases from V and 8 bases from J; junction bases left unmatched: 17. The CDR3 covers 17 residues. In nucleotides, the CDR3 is TGCGCCAGCAGCTCTCCTCGGATCGGACAGGGGCAAGGCGGCTACACCTTC. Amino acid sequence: CASSSPRIGQGQGGYTF.

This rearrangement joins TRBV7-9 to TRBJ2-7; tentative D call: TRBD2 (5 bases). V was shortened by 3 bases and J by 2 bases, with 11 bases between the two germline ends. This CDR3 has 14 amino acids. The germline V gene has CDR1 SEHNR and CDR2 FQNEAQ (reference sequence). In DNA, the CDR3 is TGTGCCAGCAGCTTGTTCAGCGGCCCCTACGAGCAGTACTTC. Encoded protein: CASSLFSGPYEQYF.

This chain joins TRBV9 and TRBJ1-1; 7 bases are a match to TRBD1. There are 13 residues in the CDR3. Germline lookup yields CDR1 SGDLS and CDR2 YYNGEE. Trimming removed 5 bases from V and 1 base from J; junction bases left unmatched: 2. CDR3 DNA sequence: TGTGCCAGCAGGCGACAGGGGAACACTGAAGCTTTCTTT. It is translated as CASRRQGNTEAFF.

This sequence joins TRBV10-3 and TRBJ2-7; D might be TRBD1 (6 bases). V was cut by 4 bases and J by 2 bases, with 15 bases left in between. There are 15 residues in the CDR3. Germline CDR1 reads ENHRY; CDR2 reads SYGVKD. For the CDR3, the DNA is TGTGCCATCAGTGGAGGGCTACAGGGCCCCTACGAGCAGTACTTC. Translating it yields CAISGGLQGPYEQYF.

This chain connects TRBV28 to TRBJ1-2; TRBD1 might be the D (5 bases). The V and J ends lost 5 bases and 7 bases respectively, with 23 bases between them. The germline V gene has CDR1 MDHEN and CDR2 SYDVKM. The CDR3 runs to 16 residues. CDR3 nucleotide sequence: TGTGCCAGCAGTGCCTCATCCGGGGCCTGGGGTGGTGGCTACACCTTC. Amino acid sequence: CASSASSGAWGGGYTF.

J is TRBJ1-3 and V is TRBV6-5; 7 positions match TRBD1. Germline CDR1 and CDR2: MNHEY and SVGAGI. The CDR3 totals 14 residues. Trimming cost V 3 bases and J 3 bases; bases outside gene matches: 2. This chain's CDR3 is CASSYTGDGNTIYF. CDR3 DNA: TGTGCCAGCAGTTATACAGGGGATGGAAACACCATATATTTT.

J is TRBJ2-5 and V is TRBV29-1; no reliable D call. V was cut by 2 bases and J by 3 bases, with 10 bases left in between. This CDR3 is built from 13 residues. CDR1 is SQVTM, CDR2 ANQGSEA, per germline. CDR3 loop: CSVEMGLEETQYF. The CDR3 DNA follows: TGCAGCGTTGAAATGGGGTTAGAAGAGACCCAGTACTTC.

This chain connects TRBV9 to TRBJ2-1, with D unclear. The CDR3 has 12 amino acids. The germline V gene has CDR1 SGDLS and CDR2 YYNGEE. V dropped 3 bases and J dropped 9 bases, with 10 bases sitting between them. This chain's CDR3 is CASSAHLGEQFF. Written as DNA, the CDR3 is TGTGCCAGCAGCGCACATTTAGGTGAGCAGTTCTTC.

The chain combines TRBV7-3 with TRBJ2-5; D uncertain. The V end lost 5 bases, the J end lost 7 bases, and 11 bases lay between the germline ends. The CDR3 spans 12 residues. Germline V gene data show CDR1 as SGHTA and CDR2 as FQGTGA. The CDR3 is CASSQATGTQYF. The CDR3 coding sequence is TGTGCCAGCAGCCAGGCTACGGGGACCCAGTACTTC. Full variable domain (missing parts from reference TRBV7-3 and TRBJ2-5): GAGVSQTPSNKVTEKGKYVELRCDPISGHTALYWYRQSLGQGPEFLIYFQGTGAADDSGLPNDRFFAVRPEGSVSTLKIQRTERGDSAVYLCASSQATGTQYFGPGTRLLVL.

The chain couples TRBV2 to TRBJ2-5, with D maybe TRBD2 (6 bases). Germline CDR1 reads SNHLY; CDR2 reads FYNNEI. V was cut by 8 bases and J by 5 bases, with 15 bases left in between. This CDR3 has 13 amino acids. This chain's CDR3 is CASERGLRETQYF. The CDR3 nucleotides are TGTGCCAGCGAGAGGGGACTCAGGGAGACCCAGTACTTC.

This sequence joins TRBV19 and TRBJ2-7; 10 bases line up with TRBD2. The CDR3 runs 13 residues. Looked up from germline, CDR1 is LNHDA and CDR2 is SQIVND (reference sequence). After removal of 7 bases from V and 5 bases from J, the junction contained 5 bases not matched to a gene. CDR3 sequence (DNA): TGTGCCAGTACCCCTAGCGGGAGAAACGAGCAGTACTTC. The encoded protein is CASTPSGRNEQYF.

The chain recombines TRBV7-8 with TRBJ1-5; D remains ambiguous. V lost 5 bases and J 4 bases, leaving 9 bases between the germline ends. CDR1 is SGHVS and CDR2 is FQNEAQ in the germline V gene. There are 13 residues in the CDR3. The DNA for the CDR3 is TGTGCCAGCAGCGTAAACCTGAATCAGCCCCAGCATTTT. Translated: CASSVNLNQPQHF.

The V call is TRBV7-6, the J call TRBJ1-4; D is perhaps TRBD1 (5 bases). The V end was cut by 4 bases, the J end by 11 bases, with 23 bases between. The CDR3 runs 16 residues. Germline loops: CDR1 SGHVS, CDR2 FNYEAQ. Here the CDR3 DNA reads TGTGCCAGCAGCTATATTACCGGGACCGGGGTTGGGAAACTGTTTTTT. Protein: CASSYITGTGVGKLFF. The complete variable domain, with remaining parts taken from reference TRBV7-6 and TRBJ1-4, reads GAGVSQSPRYKVTKRGQDVALRCDPISGHVSLYWYRQALGQGPEFLTYFNYEAQQDKSGLPNDRFSAERPEGSISTLTIQRTEQRDSAMYRCASSYITGTGVGKLFFGSGTQLSVL.

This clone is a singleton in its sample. CDR3 in DNA: TGTGCCAGCAGCTTGGTCCACCATGGCGGGAGGTCCTACGAGCAGTACTTC. It specifies CASSLVHHGGRSYEQYF. V is TRBV5-6 and J is TRBJ2-7; 8 nucleotides align to TRBD2. CDR1 is SGHDT, CDR2 YYEEEE, per germline. CDR3 length equals 17 residues. V lost 0 bases to trimming and J lost 1 base; unmatched junction nucleotides: 9. The whole variable domain, filled in from reference TRBV5-6 and TRBJ2-7, reads DAGVTQSPTHLIKTRGQQVTLRCSPKSGHDTVSWYQQALGQGPQFIFQYYEEEERQRGNFPDRFSGHQFPNYSSELNVNALLLGDSALYLCASSLVHHGGRSYEQYFGPGTRLTVT.

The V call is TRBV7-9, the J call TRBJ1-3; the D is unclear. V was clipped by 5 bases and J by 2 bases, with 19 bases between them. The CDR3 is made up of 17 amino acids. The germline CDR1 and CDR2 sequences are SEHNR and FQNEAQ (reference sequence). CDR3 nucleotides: TGTGCCAGCAGCAAACCTTTCGTGGGTAGGGCTGGAAACACCATATATTTT. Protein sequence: CASSKPFVGRAGNTIYF.

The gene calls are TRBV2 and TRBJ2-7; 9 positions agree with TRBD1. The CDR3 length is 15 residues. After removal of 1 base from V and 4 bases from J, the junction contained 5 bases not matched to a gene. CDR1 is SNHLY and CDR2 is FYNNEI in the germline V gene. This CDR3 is CASSEGPGQGYEQYF. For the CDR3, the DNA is TGTGCCAGCAGTGAAGGCCCGGGACAGGGTTACGAGCAGTACTTC.

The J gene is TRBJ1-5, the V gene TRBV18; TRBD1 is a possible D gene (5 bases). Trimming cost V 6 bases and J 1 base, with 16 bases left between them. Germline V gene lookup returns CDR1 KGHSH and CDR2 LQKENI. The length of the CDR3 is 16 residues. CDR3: CASSGTGPGSNQPQHF. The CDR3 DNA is TGTGCCAGCTCCGGGACGGGACCCGGGAGCAATCAGCCCCAGCATTTT.

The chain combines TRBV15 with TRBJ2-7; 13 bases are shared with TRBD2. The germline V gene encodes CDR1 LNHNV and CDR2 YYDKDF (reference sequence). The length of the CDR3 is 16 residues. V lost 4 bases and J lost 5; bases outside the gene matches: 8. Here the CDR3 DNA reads TGTGCCACCAGCACTAAACTAGCGGGAGGGCCCCACGAGCAGTACTTC. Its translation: CATSTKLAGGPHEQYF. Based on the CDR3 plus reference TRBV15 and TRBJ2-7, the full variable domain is DAMVIQNPRYQVTQFGKPVTLSCSQTLNHNVMYWYQQKSSQAPKLLFHYYDKDFNNEADTPDNFQSRRPNTSFCFLDIRSPGLGDTAMYLCATSTKLAGGPHEQYFGPGTRLTVT.

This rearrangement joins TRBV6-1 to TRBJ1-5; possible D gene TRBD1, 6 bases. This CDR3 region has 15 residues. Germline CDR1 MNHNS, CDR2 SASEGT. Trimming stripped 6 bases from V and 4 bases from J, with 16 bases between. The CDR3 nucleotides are TGTGCCAGCAGGGAAACAGGGCATTTGAATCAGCCCCAGCATTTT. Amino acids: CASRETGHLNQPQHF.